The 3 T cell receptor beta chains reported below all come from one sample, sequenced in a study of shared clonotypes between healthy human individuals. Some clones are missing from TCRdb's copy, which holds only in-frame ones; the method was immunoSEQ multiplex PCR. This table has roughly 2.1 million clones, 93% appearing once. Naive CD8 cells were CD45RO-negative, positively selected for CCR7, excluding terminally differentiated effector memory CD45RA+ cells. Material: naive CD8+ T cells from PBMCs. The origin of the receptors is a man aged 18-30 years in good health. Some clones in this sample may be carry-over from other donors' samples.

The genes are TRBV28 and TRBJ1-1; D remains unclear. Per the germline V gene, CDR1 is MDHEN and CDR2 is SYDVKM. The V gene lost 8 bases and the J gene lost 2 bases, with 6 bases spanning the gap. This CDR3 comprises 11 residues. The CDR3 spells CASLANTEAFF. In DNA form, the CDR3 reads TGTGCCAGCCTAGCAAACACTGAAGCTTTCTTT.

In its sample, this clone was seen a few times. The chain uses TRBV2 and TRBJ2-7; D is tentatively TRBD1 or TRBD2 (5 bases each). Germline CDR1 is SNHLY and CDR2 is FYNNEI. The CDR3 length is 13 residues. Trimming shortened V by 7 bases and J by 3 bases, and 13 bases separated the two germline ends. The CDR3 loop reads CASTGDQGYEQYF. CDR3 in DNA: TGTGCCAGCACCGGGGACCAAGGCTACGAGCAGTACTTC.

The V gene is TRBV10-1, the J gene TRBJ2-7; TRBD1 aligns across 7 bases. Per germline, CDR1 WNHNN and CDR2 SYGVQD (reference sequence). The CDR3 is made up of 15 amino acids. V lost 5 bases, J lost 4 bases, and 11 bases stayed unmatched. CDR3 sequence (DNA): TGCGCCAGCAGTCCTTCCAGGGGACAGATTTACGAGCAGTACTTC. Protein sequence: CASSPSRGQIYEQYF.